Shown below are 15 T cell receptor beta chains from a single sample sequenced in a study of OX40 agonist ivuxolimab in advanced cancers. Profiled with immunoSEQ multiplex PCR; TCRdb holds only in-frame clones, not every one. This table has roughly 61,000 clones, 80% to 90% appearing once. The sequenced sample was CD4+ or CD8+ T cells sorted from blood, obtained in a trial of the OX40 agonist ivuxolimab. These receptor sequences come from an adult with an advanced solid tumor such as melanoma, head and neck, liver or kidney cancer.

The chain carries TRBV19 and TRBJ1-6; D is ambiguous. Germline V lookup: CDR1 LNHDA, CDR2 SQIVND (reference sequence). There are 15 residues in the CDR3. Deletions cut 5 bases from V and 6 bases from J, with 14 bases between. The CDR3 DNA reads as TGTGCCAGTAGTTCATCCTGGATGGGTAATTCACCCCTCCACTTT. As protein: CASSSSWMGNSPLHF.

There are a few counts of this clone. The rearrangement joins TRBV5-1 to TRBJ2-1; D possibly corresponds to TRBD1 (6 bases). The CDR3 totals 16 residues. The germline gives CDR1 SGHRS, CDR2 YFSETQ. V lost 0 bases to trimming and J lost 9 bases, with 19 bases between them. Here the CDR3 DNA reads TGCGCCAGCAGCTTGGAAATGACAGGCGGCCGGACTGAGCAGTTCTTC. It codes for CASSLEMTGGRTEQFF.

This clone was seen only once. The rearrangement links TRBV2 to TRBJ2-2; D unclear. Trimming pared 3 bases from V and 4 bases from J, leaving 12 bases between. The CDR3 extends over 15 amino acids. The germline V gene has CDR1 SNHLY and CDR2 FYNNEI. CDR3 DNA: TGTGCCAGCAGTGAGGTGGCAGGCCCCACCGGGGAGCTGTTTTTT. Its translation: CASSEVAGPTGELFF.

V and J are TRBV9 and TRBJ2-1, with 8 bases that match TRBD1. The CDR3 contains 15 residues. V lost 3 bases and J lost 3; bases outside the gene matches: 5. The germline CDR1 and CDR2 sequences are SGDLS and YYNGEE. The DNA of the CDR3 is TGTGCCAGCAGCGACGGACAGGGTGGCTACAATGAGCAGTTCTTC. Protein product: CASSDGQGGYNEQFF. The variable domain in full, completed from reference TRBV9 and TRBJ2-1, reads DSGVTQTPKHLITATGQRVTLRCSPRSGDLSVYWYQQSLDQGLQFLIQYYNGEERAKGNILERFSAQQFPDLHSELNLSSLELGDSALYFCASSDGQGGYNEQFFGPGTRLTVL.

V and J are TRBV27 and TRBJ1-5, with D tentatively TRBD1 (6 bases). The V and J ends lost 3 bases and 6 bases respectively, with 15 bases between them. The germline CDR1 and CDR2 sequences are MNHEY and SMNVEV (reference sequence). CDR3 size: 15 residues. Here the CDR3 DNA reads TGTGCCAGCAGTTTTAGTGGCAGGGGATCTCAGCCCCAGCATTTT. Protein: CASSFSGRGSQPQHF.

The rearrangement uses TRBV5-1 and TRBJ1-5; the D gene is possibly TRBD1 (6 bases). This CDR3 contains 14 residues. Trimming cost V 0 bases and J 14 bases, with 18 bases left between them. Germline lookup yields CDR1 SGHRS and CDR2 YFSETQ. CDR3 protein: CASSLEVTGKEKHF. CDR3 nucleotides: TGCGCCAGCAGCTTGGAAGTAACAGGGAAGGAAAAGCATTTT.

V usage is TRBV5-5 and J usage is TRBJ2-3; D is perhaps TRBD1 (6 bases). Looked up from germline, CDR1 is SGHKS and CDR2 is YYEKEE (reference sequence). The CDR3 is made up of 17 amino acids. With 0 bases removed from V and 3 bases from J, the gap between germline ends came to 17 bases. CDR3 DNA: TGTGCCAGCAGCTTGGGACAGGCCTGGGTGCAAACAGATACGCAGTATTTT. Protein: CASSLGQAWVQTDTQYF. Full variable domain (missing parts from reference TRBV5-5 and TRBJ2-3): DAGVTQSPTHLIKTRGQQVTLRCSPISGHKSVSWYQQVLGQGPQFIFQYYEKEERGRGNFPDRFSARQFPNYSSELNVNALLLGDSALYLCASSLGQAWVQTDTQYFGPGTRLTVL.

In DNA, the CDR3 is TGTGCCAGCAGCCACGCTACCGGGACAGGGCAATACGAGCAGTACTTC. This translates into CASSHATGTGQYEQYF. The V and J genes are TRBV4-2 and TRBJ2-7; TRBD1 agrees at 9 bases. This CDR3 is built from 16 residues. Unmatched junction bases numbered 10, after V lost 3 bases and J lost 4 bases. Germline V gene lookup returns CDR1 LGHNA and CDR2 YNFKEQ.

This clone appeared once. V usage is TRBV5-6 and J usage is TRBJ1-4, with 7 positions matching TRBD1. V dropped 0 bases and J dropped 7; count of bases not matched to a gene: 6. The CDR3 totals 15 residues. The germline CDR1 and CDR2 sequences are SGHDT and YYEEEE. This CDR3 reads CASSLADRVLEKLFF. Here the CDR3 DNA reads TGTGCCAGCAGCTTGGCAGACAGGGTACTTGAAAAACTGTTTTTT.

The V and J genes are TRBV18 and TRBJ1-2, with D possibly being TRBD1 (5 bases). The CDR3 is made up of 14 amino acids. Germline lookup yields CDR1 KGHSH and CDR2 LQKENI. V lost 3 bases and J 4 bases, leaving 12 bases between the germline ends. Written as DNA, the CDR3 is TGTGCCAGCTCACCCCAGGGATCCCCCTATGGCTACACCTTC. Its protein is CASSPQGSPYGYTF. The whole variable domain, filled in from reference TRBV18 and TRBJ1-2, reads NAGVMQNPRHLVRRRGQEARLRCSPMKGHSHVYWYRQLPEEGLKFMVYLQKENIIDESGMPKERFSAEFPKEGPSILRIQQVVRGDSAAYFCASSPQGSPYGYTFGSGTRLTVV.

The rearrangement links TRBV5-1 to TRBJ2-5; D unclear. Trimming shortened V by 1 base and J by 4 bases, and 11 bases separated the two germline ends. The CDR3 runs to 14 residues. Germline V gives CDR1 SGHRS, CDR2 YFSETQ. The CDR3 loop reads CASSLQAQRETQYF. DNA of the CDR3: TGCGCCAGCAGCTTGCAGGCCCAAAGAGAGACCCAGTACTTC.

This clone was picked up a small number of times. The chain uses TRBV4-3 and TRBJ2-1; 11 positions match TRBD2. V shed 1 base, J shed 10 bases, and the junction held 12 bases outside the gene matches. The CDR3 extends over 17 amino acids. Germline V gives CDR1 LGHNA, CDR2 YSLEER. The CDR3, as DNA: TGCGCCAGCAGCCAAGGAGTCGGGACTAGCGGACTACGGGAGCAGTTCTTC. It is translated as CASSQGVGTSGLREQFF.

The V and J genes are TRBV28 and TRBJ1-6, with 7 bases that match TRBD1. CDR3 length equals 15 residues. V gave up 7 bases and J gave up 4 bases; unmatched junction bases: 7. Germline V gene data show CDR1 as MDHEN and CDR2 as SYDVKM. CDR3 nucleotides: TGTGCCAGCAAACCTCCGGGACAGTATAATTCACCCCTCCACTTT. Protein product: CASKPPGQYNSPLHF.

J is TRBJ2-1 and V is TRBV6-5; D might be TRBD2 (5 bases). Germline assignment: CDR1 MNHEY and CDR2 SVGAGI. The CDR3 has 15 residues. Trimming took 6 bases from V and 6 from J, leaving 18 bases between them. The CDR3 nucleotides are TGTGCCAGCAGCCATTGGACTGTTACGAGCAATGAGCAGTTCTTC. The encoded protein is CASSHWTVTSNEQFF.

The J gene is TRBJ2-7, the V gene TRBV19, with 12 bases identical to TRBD2. The germline CDR1 and CDR2 sequences are LNHDA and SQIVND (reference sequence). Losses at the gene ends were 10 bases for V and 5 bases for J; bases not matched to a gene: 6. CDR3 length: 13 amino acids. CDR3 loop: CATRTSGTHEQYF. The CDR3 region has the DNA TGTGCCACCCGGACTAGCGGGACCCACGAGCAGTACTTC.